This T cell receptor beta chain was sequenced during a study of identical twins. Study-level points and caveats: Sequences that were beta out-of-frame showed weaker excess twin sharing.

A single record per CDR3 protein comes from TCRdb applying MiXCR to the 5' RACE reads. The sample consists of 310,000 or so distinct CDR3 sequences, roughly 8.6% of them appearing once. Trimming stripped 6 bases from V and 5 bases from J, with 16 bases between. The CDR3 consists of 14 residues. This clonotype showed up just a few times. The antigen is unknown. The same specimen was also included in a second study, on yellow fever vaccine responses in identical twins.

V usage is TRBV12-3 or TRBV12-4 and J usage is TRBJ1-2; D is possibly TRBD1 (6 bases). The origin of this receptor is a woman aged 18-30 years in good health. Sequenced: CD8+ T cells sorted from blood. CDR3 nucleotide sequence: TGTGCCAGCAGCCGCAGGGACACTTTATATGGCTACACCTTC. Residues: CASSRRDTLYGYTF.